These 19 T cell receptor beta chains came from one sample sequenced in a study of shared clonotypes between healthy human individuals. Only in-frame clones appear in the TCRdb table, and some are missing; sequencing was by immunoSEQ multiplex PCR. This sample has a few million clones, with roughly 93% found just once. The sequenced sample consisted of naive CD4+ T cells from PBMCs. Subset in this sample: CD45RA+ positively selected. The receptors originated from a man aged 18-30 years in good health. Some clones in this sample may be carry-over from other donors' samples.

The chain joins TRBV30 to TRBJ2-1; D possibly corresponds to TRBD1 (5 bases). From germline, CDR1 is GTSNPN and CDR2 SVGIG (reference sequence). V was shortened by 6 bases and J by 1 base, with 13 bases between the two germline ends. CDR3 length: 14 residues. CDR3 loop: CACPSQGSYNEQFF. The DNA of the CDR3 is TGTGCCTGTCCGTCGCAGGGATCCTACAATGAGCAGTTCTTC.

V is TRBV7-3 and J is TRBJ2-7; D possibly matches TRBD1 or TRBD2 (5 bases each). Germline V lookup: CDR1 SGHTA, CDR2 FQGTGA. Trimming shortened V by 5 bases and J by 7 bases, and 21 bases separated the two germline ends. CDR3 size: 15 residues. In DNA, the CDR3 is TGTGCCAGCAGCCCCACCGCCCGGGGCCTGAGGGAGCAGTACTTC. This translates into CASSPTARGLREQYF.

V usage is TRBV7-8 and J usage is TRBJ1-2, with TRBD1 matching over 8 bases. Trimming at V came to 5 bases and at J to 6 bases, leaving 17 bases not matched to a gene. Germline assignment: CDR1 SGHVS and CDR2 FQNEAQ. The CDR3 consists of 17 residues. CDR3 sequence reads: CASSPGRGRMKEDGYTF. CDR3 bases: TGTGCCAGCAGCCCTGGCAGGGGGCGCATGAAGGAGGATGGCTACACCTTC.

The chain joins TRBV12-5 to TRBJ2-1; no reliable D call. The CDR3 is 18 residues long. The ends were cut back, 3 bases at V and 0 bases at J, with 18 bases in the middle. Per germline, CDR1 LGHNT and CDR2 FRNRAP. For the CDR3, the DNA is TGTGCTAGTGGTTTAGTGCTGTTCGAAGGAGCCTCCTACAATGAGCAGTTCTTC. Translation: CASGLVLFEGASYNEQFF.

The chain has TRBV28 and TRBJ2-5; D gene uncertain. Germline V gives CDR1 MDHEN, CDR2 SYDVKM. This CDR3 region has 11 residues. Trimming took 10 bases from V and 4 from J, leaving 10 bases between them. DNA of the CDR3: TGTGCCATAGACGAAGGAGAGACCCAGTACTTC. This encodes CAIDEGETQYF. Filled out from reference TRBV28 and TRBJ2-5, the complete variable domain reads DVKVTQSSRYLVKRTGEKVFLECVQDMDHENMFWYRQDPGLGLRLIYFSYDVKMKEKGDIPEGYSVSREKKERFSLILESASTNQTSMYLCAIDEGETQYFGPGTRLLVL.

This clone was seen once. The chain links TRBV7-3 to TRBJ2-1; TRBD1 aligns across 10 bases. Germline values: CDR1 SGHTA, CDR2 FQGTGA. This CDR3 region has 15 residues. V lost 1 base to trimming and J lost 8 bases; unmatched junction nucleotides: 5. The CDR3 protein is CASSLRLGQGHEQFF. CDR3 DNA sequence: TGTGCCAGCAGCTTAAGATTGGGACAGGGGCATGAGCAGTTCTTC. Full variable domain (remainder filled in from reference TRBV7-3 and TRBJ2-1): GAGVSQTPSNKVTEKGKYVELRCDPISGHTALYWYRQSLGQGPEFLIYFQGTGAADDSGLPNDRFFAVRPEGSVSTLKIQRTERGDSAVYLCASSLRLGQGHEQFFGPGTRLTVL.

The V call is TRBV7-6, the J call TRBJ2-3, with 8 bases matching TRBD1. The length of the CDR3 is 14 residues. Germline-derived CDR1 and CDR2 are SGHVS and FNYEAQ. V shed 1 base and J 3 bases; nucleotides not matched to a gene: 0. CDR3 residues: CASSLDRGTDTQYF. The CDR3 DNA is TGTGCCAGCAGCTTAGACAGGGGGACAGATACGCAGTATTTT.

Note on this clone: Other DNA sequences of this sample code for an identical CDR3. This chain joins TRBV28 and TRBJ2-7; TRBD2 matches 7 bases. V shed 5 bases and J 0 bases; nucleotides not matched to a gene: 7. The CDR3 is made up of 15 amino acids. From germline, CDR1 is MDHEN and CDR2 SYDVKM. The CDR3 nucleotides are TGTGCCAGCAGTCCTAGCGGTAGAAGCTCCTACGAGCAGTACTTC. Amino acid sequence: CASSPSGRSSYEQYF.

Regarding this clone: The identical CDR3 is also encoded by other nucleotide sequences in the sample. The V gene is TRBV5-6, the J gene TRBJ2-5, with TRBD2 matching 12 bases. The J segment lost 2 bases and the V segment lost 4 bases, leaving 3 bases of the junction unmatched. Per germline, CDR1 SGHDT and CDR2 YYEEEE. There are 15 residues in the CDR3. CDR3 bases: TGTGCCAGCAGCCCCGGGACTAGCGGGCAAGAGACCCAGTACTTC. This encodes CASSPGTSGQETQYF.

The V gene is TRBV7-9, the J gene TRBJ2-7, with TRBD2 as a possible D gene (5 bases). The germline gives CDR1 SEHNR, CDR2 FQNEAQ (reference sequence). This CDR3 contains 14 residues. The V and J ends lost 5 bases and 3 bases respectively, with 14 bases between them. CDR3 sequence: CASSPTAAVYEQYF. CDR3 sequence (DNA): TGTGCCAGCAGCCCAACAGCGGCAGTCTACGAGCAGTACTTC.

This chain joins TRBV6-5 and TRBJ1-1; 7 nucleotides match TRBD1. With V trimmed by 4 bases and J by 1 base, 3 bases remained unmatched. CDR3 length equals 14 residues. Germline values: CDR1 MNHEY, CDR2 SVGAGI. The CDR3 DNA reads TGTGCCAGCAGTTCGTGGGACAGGAACACTGAAGCTTTCTTT. Protein sequence: CASSSWDRNTEAFF.

The rearrangement links TRBV7-6 to TRBJ1-2; 7 bases match TRBD1. CDR1 SGHVS and CDR2 FNYEAQ come from the germline V gene. The CDR3 is made up of 17 amino acids. J gave up 2 bases and V 7 bases, and 16 bases lay outside the gene matches. Here the CDR3 reads CASTLAIEGAGNYGYTF. CDR3 nucleotides: TGTGCCAGCACCCTGGCGATCGAGGGGGCTGGGAACTATGGCTACACCTTC.

The V call is TRBV29-1, the J call TRBJ2-3; TRBD2 might be the D (5 bases). Germline V gives CDR1 SQVTM, CDR2 ANQGSEA. This CDR3 has 14 residues. CDR3 protein: CSHKLGSGRDTQYF. CDR3 bases: TGCAGTCACAAACTAGGTTCTGGCAGAGATACGCAGTATTTT.

A remark on this clone: The same CDR3 also results from other DNA sequences found in this sample. As DNA, the CDR3 is TGTGCCAGCAGCTTAGGGACTAGCGGGTCCGAGCAGTACTTC. Translation: CASSLGTSGSEQYF. The V call is TRBV7-2, the J call TRBJ2-7; the match to TRBD2 covers 11 bases. With 1 base clipped from V and 6 bases from J, the junction kept 2 bases outside the gene matches. The germline V gene encodes CDR1 SGHTA and CDR2 FQGNSA. The CDR3 is 14 residues long. Based on the CDR3 plus reference TRBV7-2 and TRBJ2-7, the full variable domain is GAGVSQSPSNKVTEKGKDVELRCDPISGHTALYWYRQSLGQGLEFLIYFQGNSAPDKSGLPSDRFSAERTGGSVSTLTIQRTQQEDSAVYLCASSLGTSGSEQYFGPGTRLTVT.

The rearrangement joins TRBV5-4 to TRBJ2-4; maybe TRBD2 (5 bases). V was cut by 4 bases and J by 3 bases, with 8 bases left in between. This CDR3 region has 13 residues. Germline V gives CDR1 SGHNT, CDR2 YYREEE (reference sequence). The CDR3 protein is CASSPGVKNIQYF. The CDR3 DNA follows: TGTGCCAGCAGCCCCGGGGTCAAAAACATTCAGTACTTC.

The chain has TRBV12-5 and TRBJ1-5; a weak D match, TRBD1 (5 bases). Trimming took off 1 base at V and 3 bases at J, with 22 bases between the two ends. This CDR3 comprises 19 residues. Looked up from germline, CDR1 is LGHNT and CDR2 is FRNRAP. CDR3 residues: CASGLDCLGDSSPNQPQHF. The CDR3 nucleotides read TGTGCTAGTGGTTTGGATTGTCTGGGAGACAGCAGCCCCAATCAGCCCCAGCATTTT.

The V call is TRBV4-1, the J call TRBJ2-3; D gene ambiguous. This CDR3 region has 14 residues. Deletions cut 1 base from V and 4 bases from J, with 9 bases between. Germline CDR1 is MGHRA and CDR2 is YSYEKL. CDR3 sequence (DNA): TGCGCCAGCAGCCAAGCCTTCGATCCAGATACGCAGTATTTT. Protein sequence: CASSQAFDPDTQYF.

Only one count was recorded for this clone. The DNA for the CDR3 is TGCGCCAGCAGCGTAGGGAGTACCGGGGAGCTGTTTTTT. It specifies CASSVGSTGELFF. The chain combines TRBV5-1 with TRBJ2-2, with D perhaps TRBD2 (5 bases). The CDR3 spans 13 residues. Trimming stripped 4 bases from V and 5 bases from J, with 9 bases between. Germline loops: CDR1 SGHRS, CDR2 YFSETQ.

The rearrangement joins TRBV5-8 to TRBJ2-7; D unclear. CDR1 SGHTS and CDR2 YDEGEE come from the germline V gene. V was trimmed by 0 bases and J by 2 bases, leaving 12 bases between them. The CDR3 covers 15 residues. CDR3 sequence reads: CASSLGVGGTYEQYF. The DNA of the CDR3 is TGTGCCAGCAGCTTGGGTGTCGGCGGTACCTACGAGCAGTACTTC.